The TCR beta chain described here comes from a study of metastatic and nonmetastatic thyroid tumors. At the level of the study: The comparison covered peripheral blood and tumor or nodule tissue in malignant and benign thyroid patients. Points from the study as a whole: The study reportedly found significantly higher TCR beta diversity in malignant thyroid tumors than benign nodules, in blood and tumor.

This clone came up once. Its specificity is not known. As processed by the authors: For papillary thyroid cancer, a distant-metastasis classifier was constructed from CDR3 differences observed across clinicopathological groups. MiXCR reprocessed the PCR reads for TCRdb. TCRdb's processing, not the authors' own work, is the source of the V and J calls. The sample lists roughly 20,000 clones; roughly a third were seen once. Treatment of any kind had been given to no patient before thyroid surgery. This CDR3 contains 15 residues. Deletions cut 2 bases from V and 0 bases from J, with 8 bases between. From germline, CDR1 is SGHAT and CDR2 FQNNGV.

The chain recombines TRBV11-2 with TRBJ2-1; D ambiguous. The receptor was derived from a female donor with papillary thyroid cancer or a benign thyroid nodule (not recorded which). Some clones in this sample may be carry-over from other donors' samples. Material: tumor tissue. The CDR3 coding sequence is TGTGCCAGCAGCTTACAGGTGAGCTCCTACAATGAGCAGTTCTTC. Residues: CASSLQVSSYNEQFF.